Described below is a single T cell receptor beta chain sequence and its context. What it binds is not known. Losses at the gene ends were 0 bases for V and 4 bases for J; bases not matched to a gene: 9. The CDR3 runs to 17 residues. Germline values: CDR1 SGHRS, CDR2 YFSETQ. The source of the sample is a study of shared clonotypes between healthy human individuals. On the study more broadly: Per-donor plates numbered three CD4 naive, three CD4 memory, two CD8 naive and one CD8 memory. Overall study findings and caveats: Sampling used blood alone; tissue repertoires probably differ.

Assay execution took place at the deep level. The protocol was immunoSEQ multiplex PCR, while the TCRdb copy is restricted to in-frame clones and leaves out a portion. Of 650,000 to 750,000 clones in the sample, less than 80% were seen once. V usage is TRBV5-1 and J usage is TRBJ2-3, with TRBD2 identical over 9 bases. The receptor's source is a woman in her thirties in good health. What was sequenced was memory CD4+ T cells sorted from blood. Subset of the sample: CD45RA-negative fraction. DNA of the CDR3: TGCGCCAGCAGCTTGGAACCTAGCGGGGCCTCTCCAGATACGCAGTATTTT. Translated, it gives CASSLEPSGASPDTQYF. Supplemented by reference TRBV5-1 and TRBJ2-3, the full variable domain reads KAGVTQTPRYLIKTRGQQVTLSCSPISGHRSVSWYQQTPGQGLQFLFEYFSETQRNKGNFPGRFSGRQFSNSRSEMNVSTLELGDSALYLCASSLEPSGASPDTQYFGPGTRLTVL.